The clone carrying this T cell receptor beta chain was detected many times. Its antigen is currently unknown. Unique molecular identifiers were built into the TCRbeta library. TCRdb used MiXCR to reprocess the PCR reads, holding one entry per CDR3 protein. The table includes about 180,000 distinct CDR3 sequences, over 8.5% detected once. This CDR3 contains 15 residues. V lost 2 bases and J lost 0, with 9 bases in between. The data belong to a study of T-cell reconstitution after alpha-beta-depleted transplantation in children. Study results and limitations: Expanded clones from the graft, numbering several hundred, reportedly supplied alpha-beta T cells about two months after transplant.

The receptor was derived from a boy aged 2-15 years with acute myeloid leukemia, due to receive a stem cell transplant. This chain links TRBV12-3 or TRBV12-4 with TRBJ2-3; TRBD2 is a possible D gene (6 bases). The source was PBMCs, collected before TCRalphabeta/CD19-depleted stem cell transplant. The CDR3 DNA reads as TGTGCCAGCAGTTTACCGGGAGTCAGCACAGATACGCAGTATTTT. Translated, it gives CASSLPGVSTDTQYF.